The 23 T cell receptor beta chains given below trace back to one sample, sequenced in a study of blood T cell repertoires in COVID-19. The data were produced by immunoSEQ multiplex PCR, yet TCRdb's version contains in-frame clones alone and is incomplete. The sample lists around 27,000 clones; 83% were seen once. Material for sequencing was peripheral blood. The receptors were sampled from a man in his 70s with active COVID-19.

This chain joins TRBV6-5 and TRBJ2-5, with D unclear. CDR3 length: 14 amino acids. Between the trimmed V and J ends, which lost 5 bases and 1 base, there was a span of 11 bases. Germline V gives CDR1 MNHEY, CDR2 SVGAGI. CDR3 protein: CASSPSYSQETQYF. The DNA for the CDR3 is TGTGCCAGCAGTCCCTCTTACAGCCAAGAGACCCAGTACTTC.

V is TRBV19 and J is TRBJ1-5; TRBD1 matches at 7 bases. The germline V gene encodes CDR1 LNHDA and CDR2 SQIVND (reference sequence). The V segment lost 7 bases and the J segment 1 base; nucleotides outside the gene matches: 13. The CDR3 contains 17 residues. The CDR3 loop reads CASTSFHRGRSNQPQHF. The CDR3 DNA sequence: TGTGCCAGTACCAGCTTTCACAGGGGTAGGAGCAATCAGCCCCAGCATTTT.

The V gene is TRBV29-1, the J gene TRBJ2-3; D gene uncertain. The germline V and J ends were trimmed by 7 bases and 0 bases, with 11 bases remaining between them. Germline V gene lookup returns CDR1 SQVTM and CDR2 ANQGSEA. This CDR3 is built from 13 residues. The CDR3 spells CSGAPSSTDTQYF. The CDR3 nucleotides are TGCAGCGGCGCCCCATCGAGCACAGATACGCAGTATTTT.

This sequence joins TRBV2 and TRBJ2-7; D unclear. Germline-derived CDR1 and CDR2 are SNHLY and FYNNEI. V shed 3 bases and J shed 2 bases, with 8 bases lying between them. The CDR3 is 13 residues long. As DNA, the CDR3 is TGTGCCAGCAGTGATTTCGCGGCCTACGAGCAGTACTTC. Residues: CASSDFAAYEQYF.

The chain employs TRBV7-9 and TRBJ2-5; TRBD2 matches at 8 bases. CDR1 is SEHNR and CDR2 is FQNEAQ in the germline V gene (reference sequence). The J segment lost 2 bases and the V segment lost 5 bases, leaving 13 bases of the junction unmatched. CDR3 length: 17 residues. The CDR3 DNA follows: TGTGCCAGCAGCCCCCGAGGCGGGGGGACTGTTCAAGAGACCCAGTACTTC. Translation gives CASSPRGGGTVQETQYF.

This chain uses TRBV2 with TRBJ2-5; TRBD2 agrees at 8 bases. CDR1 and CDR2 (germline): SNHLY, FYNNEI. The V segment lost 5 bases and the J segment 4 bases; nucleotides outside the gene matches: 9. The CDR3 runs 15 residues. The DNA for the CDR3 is TGTGCCAGCAGTCGTAGTTGGACTAGCTCAGAGACCCAGTACTTC. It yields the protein CASSRSWTSSETQYF.

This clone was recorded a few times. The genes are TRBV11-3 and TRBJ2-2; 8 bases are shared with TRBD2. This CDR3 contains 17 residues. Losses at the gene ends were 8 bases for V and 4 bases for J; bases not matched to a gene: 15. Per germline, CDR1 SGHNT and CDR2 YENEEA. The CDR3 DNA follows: TGTGCCAGCGGGAAGTCCCTAAGCGGGGGTACCACCGGGGAGCTGTTTTTT. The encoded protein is CASGKSLSGGTTGELFF.

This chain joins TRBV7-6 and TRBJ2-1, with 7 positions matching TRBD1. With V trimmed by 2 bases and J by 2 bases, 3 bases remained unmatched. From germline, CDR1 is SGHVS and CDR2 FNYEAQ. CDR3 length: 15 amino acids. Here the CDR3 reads CASSLTTGTYNEQFF. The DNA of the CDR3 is TGTGCCAGCAGCTTAACGACAGGGACCTACAATGAGCAGTTCTTC.

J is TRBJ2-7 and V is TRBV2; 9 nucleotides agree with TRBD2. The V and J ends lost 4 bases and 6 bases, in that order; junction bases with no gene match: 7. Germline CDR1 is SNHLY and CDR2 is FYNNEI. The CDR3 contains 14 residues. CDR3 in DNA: TGTGCCAGCAGTGCGGAAGCGGGGGGATCCGAGCAGTACTTC. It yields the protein CASSAEAGGSEQYF.

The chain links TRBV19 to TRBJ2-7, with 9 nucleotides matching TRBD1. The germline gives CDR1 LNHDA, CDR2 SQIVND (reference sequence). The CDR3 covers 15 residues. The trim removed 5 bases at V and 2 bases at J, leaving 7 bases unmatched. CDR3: CASSLAGTGTYEQYF. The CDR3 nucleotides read TGTGCCAGTAGTCTAGCCGGGACAGGGACCTACGAGCAGTACTTC.

The CDR3: CSVEEQGADGYTF. The CDR3 coding sequence is TGCAGCGTTGAGGAGCAGGGGGCGGACGGCTACACCTTC. The rearrangement uses TRBV29-1 and TRBJ1-2; TRBD1 aligns across 8 bases. Per the germline V gene, CDR1 is SQVTM and CDR2 is ANQGSEA. Unmatched junction bases numbered 8, after V lost 3 bases and J lost 8 bases. The CDR3 is 13 amino acids.

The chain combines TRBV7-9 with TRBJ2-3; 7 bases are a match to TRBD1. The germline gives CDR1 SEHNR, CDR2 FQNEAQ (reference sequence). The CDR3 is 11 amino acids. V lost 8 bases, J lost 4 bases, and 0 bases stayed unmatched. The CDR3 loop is CASQGADTQYF. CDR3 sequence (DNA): TGTGCCAGCCAGGGGGCAGATACGCAGTATTTT.

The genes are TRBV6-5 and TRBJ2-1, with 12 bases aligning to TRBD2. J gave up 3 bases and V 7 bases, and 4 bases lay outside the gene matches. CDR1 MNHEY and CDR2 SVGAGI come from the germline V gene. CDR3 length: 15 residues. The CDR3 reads CASTPLAGGYNEQFF. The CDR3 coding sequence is TGTGCCAGCACCCCACTAGCGGGAGGCTACAATGAGCAGTTCTTC.

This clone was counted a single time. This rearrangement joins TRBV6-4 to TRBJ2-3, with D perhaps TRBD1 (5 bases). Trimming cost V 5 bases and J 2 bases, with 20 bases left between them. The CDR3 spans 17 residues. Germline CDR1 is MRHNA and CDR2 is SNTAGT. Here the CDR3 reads CASSTSLTRGATDTQYF. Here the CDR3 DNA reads TGTGCCAGCAGTACCTCTTTGACAAGGGGTGCCACAGATACGCAGTATTTT.

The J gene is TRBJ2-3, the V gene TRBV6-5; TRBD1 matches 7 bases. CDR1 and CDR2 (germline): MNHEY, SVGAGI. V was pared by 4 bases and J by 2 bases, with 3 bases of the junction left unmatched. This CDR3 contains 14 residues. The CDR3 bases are TGTGCCAGCAGTTCTGGGACAGTCACAGATACGCAGTATTTT. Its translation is CASSSGTVTDTQYF.

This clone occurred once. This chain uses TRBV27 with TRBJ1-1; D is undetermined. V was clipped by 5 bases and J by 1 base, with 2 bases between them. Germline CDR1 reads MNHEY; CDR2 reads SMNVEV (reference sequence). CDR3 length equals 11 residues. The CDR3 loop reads CASSRNTEAFF. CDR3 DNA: TGTGCCAGCAGTCGGAACACTGAAGCTTTCTTT.

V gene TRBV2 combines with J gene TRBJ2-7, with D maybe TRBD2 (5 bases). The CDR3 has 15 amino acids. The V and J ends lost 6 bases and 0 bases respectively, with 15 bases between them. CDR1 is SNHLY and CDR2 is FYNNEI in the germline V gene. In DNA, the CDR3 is TGTGCCAGCAGCCAACGGGATAAGGGCTCCTACGAGCAGTACTTC. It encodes CASSQRDKGSYEQYF.

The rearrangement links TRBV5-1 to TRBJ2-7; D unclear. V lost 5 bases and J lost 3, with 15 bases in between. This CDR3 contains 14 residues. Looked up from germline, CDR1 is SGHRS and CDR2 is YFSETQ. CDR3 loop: CASSALGRSYEQYF. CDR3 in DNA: TGCGCCAGCAGTGCCCTTGGGCGAAGCTACGAGCAGTACTTC.

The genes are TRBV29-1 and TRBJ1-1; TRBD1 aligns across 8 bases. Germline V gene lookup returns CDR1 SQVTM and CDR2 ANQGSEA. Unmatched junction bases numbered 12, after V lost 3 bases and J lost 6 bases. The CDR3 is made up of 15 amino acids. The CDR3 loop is CSVESAGGGTAEAFF. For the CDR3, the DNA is TGCAGCGTTGAGTCGGCAGGGGGCGGAACCGCTGAAGCTTTCTTT.

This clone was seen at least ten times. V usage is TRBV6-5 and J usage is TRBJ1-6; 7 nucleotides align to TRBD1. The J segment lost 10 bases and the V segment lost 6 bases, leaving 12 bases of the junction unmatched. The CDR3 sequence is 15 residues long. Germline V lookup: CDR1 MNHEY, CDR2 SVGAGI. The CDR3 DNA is TGTGCCAGCAGACTAGAGGGGAACAGGGGATCACCCCTCCACTTT. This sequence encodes CASRLEGNRGSPLHF.

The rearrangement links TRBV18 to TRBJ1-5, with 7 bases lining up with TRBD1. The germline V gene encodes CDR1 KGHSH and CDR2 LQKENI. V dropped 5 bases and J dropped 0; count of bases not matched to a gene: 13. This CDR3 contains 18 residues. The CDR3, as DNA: TGTGCCAGCTCATCCCTTCCCTCCGGGACAGTTAGCAATCAGCCCCAGCATTTT. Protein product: CASSSLPSGTVSNQPQHF.

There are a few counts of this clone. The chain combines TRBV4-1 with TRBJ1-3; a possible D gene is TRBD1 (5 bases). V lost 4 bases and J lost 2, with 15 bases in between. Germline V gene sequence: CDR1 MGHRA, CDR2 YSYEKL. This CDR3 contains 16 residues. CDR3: CASSLAPGGTGNTIYF. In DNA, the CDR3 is TGCGCCAGCAGCCTGGCACCCGGGGGAACTGGAAACACCATATATTTT.

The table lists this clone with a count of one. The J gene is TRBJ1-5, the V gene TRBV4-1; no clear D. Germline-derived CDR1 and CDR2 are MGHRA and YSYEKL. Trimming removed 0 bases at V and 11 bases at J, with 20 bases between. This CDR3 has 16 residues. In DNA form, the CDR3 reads TGCGCCAGCAGCCAAGATCCACGGCCCACCGGAGGAGCCCAGCATTTT. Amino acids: CASSQDPRPTGGAQHF.